This passage covers 28 T cell receptor beta chains from one sample sequenced in a study of blood T cell repertoires in COVID-19. Sequencing was performed with immunoSEQ multiplex PCR; in TCRdb, only in-frame clones are kept and a portion is missing. The top ten hold about 5.5% of the sample, which has about 200,000 clones, roughly 75% seen once. The specimen sequenced was peripheral blood. The source is a woman aged 65 to 85 with acute or convalescent COVID-19.

The chain employs TRBV6-5 and TRBJ2-2, with 9 bases aligning to TRBD2. V shed 6 bases and J 1 base; nucleotides not matched to a gene: 3. The germline gives CDR1 MNHEY, CDR2 SVGAGI. The CDR3 has 15 amino acids. Here the CDR3 reads CASSRSGRNTGELFF. The CDR3 DNA sequence: TGTGCCAGCAGCCGTAGCGGGAGGAACACCGGGGAGCTGTTTTTT.

The genes are TRBV2 and TRBJ2-5; no definite D call. With 3 bases removed from V and 2 bases from J, the gap between germline ends came to 7 bases. The CDR3 consists of 13 residues. Germline CDR1 SNHLY, CDR2 FYNNEI. CDR3 protein: CASSDGRQETQYF. The CDR3 DNA reads TGTGCCAGCAGTGATGGGCGACAAGAGACCCAGTACTTC.

The chain recombines TRBV7-9 with TRBJ1-1; 7 nucleotides line up with TRBD1. From germline, CDR1 is SEHNR and CDR2 FQNEAQ (reference sequence). The CDR3 contains 13 residues. V was pared by 4 bases and J by 5 bases, with 4 bases of the junction left unmatched. CDR3 bases: TGTGCCAGCAGCTCCTCGACAGGGACTGAAGCTTTCTTT. It translates to CASSSSTGTEAFF.

CDR3 DNA sequence: TGTGCCAGCAGCCCCGGGACTAGCGGGATTACCAGCCAAGAGACCCAGTACTTC. This codes for CASSPGTSGITSQETQYF. This sequence joins TRBV7-3 and TRBJ2-5; TRBD2 matches 13 bases. Trimming cost V 5 bases and J 1 base; bases outside gene matches: 10. CDR1 is SGHTA and CDR2 is FQGTGA in the germline V gene. CDR3 length: 18 amino acids. The entire variable domain, with the rest obtained from reference TRBV7-3 and TRBJ2-5, is as follows: GAGVSQTPSNKVTEKGKYVELRCDPISGHTALYWYRQSLGQGPEFLIYFQGTGAADDSGLPNDRFFAVRPEGSVSTLKIQRTERGDSAVYLCASSPGTSGITSQETQYFGPGTRLLVL.

The V call is TRBV18, the J call TRBJ2-5; a possible D gene is TRBD1 (5 bases). The CDR3 is made up of 16 amino acids. Germline V lookup: CDR1 KGHSH, CDR2 LQKENI. V lost 0 bases and J lost 1, with 12 bases in between. The CDR3 protein is CASSPPGRAIQETQYF. As DNA, the CDR3 is TGTGCCAGCTCACCACCGGGCAGGGCCATCCAAGAGACCCAGTACTTC.

This chain uses TRBV30 with TRBJ1-3, with 8 bases that match TRBD1. Germline values: CDR1 GTSNPN, CDR2 SVGIG (reference sequence). The CDR3 is made up of 15 amino acids. The J segment lost 2 bases and the V segment lost 2 bases, leaving 5 bases of the junction unmatched. DNA for the CDR3: TGTGCCTGGAGTCCTCAGGGGGCTGCTGGAAACACCATATATTTT. Encoded protein: CAWSPQGAAGNTIYF.

The chain employs TRBV5-1 and TRBJ2-1, with 9 bases fitting TRBD1. This CDR3 comprises 14 residues. CDR1 is SGHRS and CDR2 is YFSETQ in the germline V gene. V was clipped by 4 bases and J by 9 bases; unmatched bases: 8. The DNA for the CDR3 is TGCGCCAGCAGCGCCGGACAGGGGCTCGGTGAGCAGTTCTTC. Amino acid sequence: CASSAGQGLGEQFF.

The chain joins TRBV13 to TRBJ2-2, with D maybe TRBD2 (6 bases). The germline V gene has CDR1 PRHDT and CDR2 FYEKMQ (reference sequence). V shed 0 bases and J shed 5 bases, with 13 bases lying between them. The CDR3 is 16 residues long. The CDR3 DNA reads as TGTGCCAGCAGCTTAGGACTAGCTCGCGAAACCGGGGAGCTGTTTTTT. Amino acid sequence: CASSLGLARETGELFF.

V usage is TRBV3-1 (or the pseudogene TRBV3-2) and J usage is TRBJ2-3; tentatively, D is TRBD2 (7 bases). The CDR3 length is 15 residues. Germline CDR1 LGHDT, CDR2 YNNKEL (reference sequence). The V gene lost 4 bases and the J gene lost 6 bases, with 17 bases spanning the gap. CDR3 amino acids: CASSPWGTGGDTQYF. In DNA, the CDR3 is TGTGCCAGCAGCCCCTGGGGGACGGGGGGCGATACGCAGTATTTT.

This clone turned up a few times. This chain links TRBV7-9 with TRBJ1-5, with TRBD1 identical over 8 bases. V dropped 4 bases and J dropped 4; count of bases not matched to a gene: 9. This CDR3 spans 16 amino acids. The germline V gene has CDR1 SEHNR and CDR2 FQNEAQ (reference sequence). CDR3 nucleotides: TGTGCCAGCAGCTACGAGACAGGGGTTGCAAATCAGCCCCAGCATTTT. Amino acid sequence: CASSYETGVANQPQHF. Combining the CDR3 with reference TRBV7-9 and TRBJ1-5 gives the whole variable domain DTGVSQNPRHKITKRGQNVTFRCDPISEHNRLYWYRQTLGQGPEFLTYFQNEAQLEKSRLLSDRFSAERPKGSFSTLEIQRTEQGDSAMYLCASSYETGVANQPQHFGDGTRLSIL.

The chain uses TRBV28 and TRBJ1-1; TRBD1 matches at 8 bases. Trimming at V came to 6 bases and at J to 4 bases, leaving 13 bases not matched to a gene. CDR3 length: 16 residues. Germline V gene sequence: CDR1 MDHEN, CDR2 SYDVKM. The CDR3 sequence: CASSWDRLNPGTEAFF. Here the CDR3 DNA reads TGTGCCAGCAGCTGGGACAGGCTAAACCCCGGCACTGAAGCTTTCTTT.

This chain joins TRBV5-1 and TRBJ2-1; a weak D match, TRBD2 (6 bases). Trimming stripped 0 bases from V and 1 base from J, with 14 bases between. Looked up from germline, CDR1 is SGHRS and CDR2 is YFSETQ. This CDR3 spans 17 amino acids. The CDR3 region is CASSLGGVDPSYNEQFF. CDR3 nucleotides: TGCGCCAGCAGCTTGGGGGGGGTAGACCCTTCCTACAATGAGCAGTTCTTC.

The chain has TRBV13 and TRBJ2-5, with D perhaps matching TRBD2 (6 bases). CDR3 length: 16 residues. The germline CDR1 and CDR2 sequences are PRHDT and FYEKMQ (reference sequence). V lost 0 bases and J lost 1, with 12 bases in between. CDR3 coding DNA: TGTGCCAGCAGCTTAGGCACCCCAGCGGGCCAAGAGACCCAGTACTTC. Encoded protein: CASSLGTPAGQETQYF.

The chain joins TRBV6-5 to TRBJ1-1; possibly TRBD1 for D (5 bases). From germline, CDR1 is MNHEY and CDR2 SVGAGI. There are 12 residues in the CDR3. Trimming took 6 bases from V and 11 from J, leaving 16 bases between them. The CDR3 protein is CASSGGRGEAFF. The CDR3 DNA follows: TGTGCCAGCAGCGGAGGGAGGGGTGAGGCTTTCTTT.

The chain is built from TRBV7-2 and TRBJ1-6; 7 bases match TRBD1. CDR1 is SGHTA, CDR2 FQGNSA, per germline. The CDR3 is 15 residues long. The V gene end was trimmed by 5 bases and the J gene end by 9 bases; junction bases not matched to a gene: 10. CDR3 nucleotides: TGTGCCAGCAGCGGGGACAGCGCCTCGATTTCACCCCTCCACTTT. This gives the protein CASSGDSASISPLHF.

The genes are TRBV6-5 and TRBJ2-3; D possibly corresponds to TRBD1 (6 bases). The ends were cut back, 4 bases at V and 1 base at J, with 15 bases in the middle. Germline CDR1 is MNHEY and CDR2 is SVGAGI. The CDR3 extends over 16 amino acids. CDR3 in DNA: TGTGCCAGCAGTTCGGTAGGACAGTTTCGCACAGATACGCAGTATTTT. Translation: CASSSVGQFRTDTQYF.

This clone was picked up a small number of times. The rearrangement joins TRBV18 to TRBJ1-5; 7 nucleotides match TRBD1. CDR3 length: 15 amino acids. V lost 3 bases, J lost 0 bases, and 2 bases stayed unmatched. Per germline, CDR1 KGHSH and CDR2 LQKENI. The CDR3, as DNA: TGTGCCAGCTCACCGGGACAGAATAGCAATCAGCCCCAGCATTTT. This codes for CASSPGQNSNQPQHF.

This sequence joins TRBV29-1 and TRBJ1-5; D is possibly TRBD1 (6 bases). V was pared by 4 bases and J by 5 bases, with 9 bases between. This CDR3 spans 12 amino acids. Germline CDR1 is SQVTM and CDR2 is ANQGSEA. The CDR3 DNA is TGCAGCGTTGCAGGGGACGATCAGCCCCAGCATTTT. This sequence encodes CSVAGDDQPQHF.

As DNA, the CDR3 is TGTGCCAGCAACCCGGGACTAGGCTTCTACAATGAGCAGTTCTTC. Translation gives CASNPGLGFYNEQFF. This chain uses TRBV7-2 with TRBJ2-1, with TRBD2 matching over 8 bases. This CDR3 region has 15 residues. V shed 7 bases, J shed 3 bases, and the junction held 8 bases outside the gene matches. Per germline, CDR1 SGHTA and CDR2 FQGNSA.

J is TRBJ2-7 and V is TRBV27, with 7 bases identical to TRBD1. Trimming removed 6 bases from V and 3 bases from J; junction bases left unmatched: 14. Germline V gene sequence: CDR1 MNHEY, CDR2 SMNVEV (reference sequence). The CDR3 spans 16 residues. The DNA of the CDR3 is TGTGCCAGCAGGCGCCCGCTGACAGGGACAGACTACGAGCAGTACTTC. This codes for CASRRPLTGTDYEQYF.

The chain is built from TRBV6-2 or TRBV6-3 and TRBJ2-2; D uncertain. Germline values: CDR1 MNHEY, CDR2 SVGEGT. The CDR3 sequence is 16 residues long. V lost 6 bases to trimming and J lost 1 base, with 15 bases between them. The CDR3 nucleotides read TGTGCCAGCAGCGGGTCGGCTAGAGTGAACACCGGGGAGCTGTTTTTT. Translation: CASSGSARVNTGELFF.

This chain uses TRBV5-5 with TRBJ2-5, with D possibly TRBD1 on 5 matching bases. The V gene's germline CDR1 is SGHKS and CDR2 YYEKEE (reference sequence). This CDR3 is built from 13 residues. V lost 7 bases to trimming and J lost 2 bases, with 12 bases between them. For the CDR3, the DNA is TGTGCCAGCGGCGGACAAACGCAAGAGACCCAGTACTTC. It specifies CASGGQTQETQYF.

The chain couples TRBV28 to TRBJ1-1; no definite D call. V was cut by 8 bases and J by 0 bases, with 13 bases left in between. Germline V gives CDR1 MDHEN, CDR2 SYDVKM. There are 14 residues in the CDR3. The CDR3 bases are TGTGCCAGCCAGGCCCCTTTCATGAACACTGAAGCTTTCTTT. Its translation: CASQAPFMNTEAFF.

In this sample, this clone turned up once. This CDR3 reads CASSQESGKKPGEQYF. The CDR3 nucleotides read TGTGCCAGCAGCCAAGAAAGCGGGAAAAAGCCGGGCGAGCAGTACTTC. The V and J genes are TRBV3-1 (or the pseudogene TRBV3-2) and TRBJ2-7; 7 bases fit TRBD2. V gave up 0 bases and J gave up 6 bases; unmatched junction bases: 11. Germline CDR1 reads LGHDT; CDR2 reads YNNKEL (reference sequence). The length of the CDR3 is 16 residues.

The chain recombines TRBV3-1 (or the pseudogene TRBV3-2) with TRBJ2-1; tentative D call: TRBD2 (5 bases). Trimming pared 1 base from V and 0 bases from J, leaving 7 bases between. CDR3 length: 15 residues. The germline V gene encodes CDR1 LGHDT and CDR2 YNNKEL (reference sequence). CDR3 nucleotides: TGTGCCAGCAGCCAAGCGGGAAACTCCTACAATGAGCAGTTCTTC. Translated, it gives CASSQAGNSYNEQFF.

The chain is built from TRBV4-1 and TRBJ1-6; the match to TRBD1 covers 9 bases. Germline V gives CDR1 MGHRA, CDR2 YSYEKL. The ends lost 3 bases at V and 9 bases at J; junction bases unmatched: 9. This CDR3 comprises 16 residues. The DNA of the CDR3 is TGCGCCAGCAGCCAGCTAGGGACAGGGAGGACTTCACCCCTCCACTTT. The encoded protein is CASSQLGTGRTSPLHF.

V is TRBV2 and J is TRBJ2-7; a weak D match, TRBD1 (6 bases). The germline V and J ends were trimmed by 5 bases and 4 bases, with 15 bases remaining between them. The CDR3 loop spans 14 amino acids. Germline V lookup: CDR1 SNHLY, CDR2 FYNNEI. CDR3 sequence reads: CASSTQGPTYEQYF. The DNA of the CDR3 is TGTGCCAGCAGTACCCAGGGGCCCACTTACGAGCAGTACTTC.

This clone was recorded a few times. The rearrangement links TRBV7-3 to TRBJ2-2, with 12 bases aligning to TRBD1. V lost 4 bases to trimming and J lost 7 bases; unmatched junction nucleotides: 7. Germline V lookup: CDR1 SGHTA, CDR2 FQGTGA. The CDR3 runs to 16 residues. The CDR3 loop reads CASSSGTGGGGGELFF. DNA of the CDR3: TGTGCCAGCAGCTCAGGGACAGGGGGCGGAGGCGGGGAGCTGTTTTTT.